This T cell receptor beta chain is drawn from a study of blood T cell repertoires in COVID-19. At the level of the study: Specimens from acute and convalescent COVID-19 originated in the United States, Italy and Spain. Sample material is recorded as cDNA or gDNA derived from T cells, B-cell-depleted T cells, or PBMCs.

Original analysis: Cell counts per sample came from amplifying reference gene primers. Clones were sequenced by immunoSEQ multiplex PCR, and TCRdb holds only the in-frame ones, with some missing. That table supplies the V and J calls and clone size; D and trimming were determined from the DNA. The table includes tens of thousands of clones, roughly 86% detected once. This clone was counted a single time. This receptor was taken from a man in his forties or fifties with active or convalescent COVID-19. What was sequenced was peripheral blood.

CDR3 DNA: TGTGCCAGCAGTGAAAATACTTATGCTGTCGAGTTGCGTGGCTACACCTTC. This encodes CASSENTYAVELRGYTF. V is TRBV2 and J is TRBJ1-2; D is ambiguous. From germline, CDR1 is SNHLY and CDR2 FYNNEI. The CDR3 totals 17 residues. Trimming removed 2 bases at V and 7 bases at J, with 23 bases between.